This section outlines one T cell receptor (beta chain) sequence together with its context. Antigen unknown. Amplification used 60 Vbeta primers and 13 Jbeta primers. Some clones are missing from TCRdb's copy, which holds only in-frame ones; the method was immunoSEQ multiplex PCR. The sample includes more than 85,000 clones, 79% of them seen just once. The data were taken from a study of cytomegalovirus exposure and HLA in healthy donors. V was clipped by 4 bases and J by 0 bases; unmatched bases: 5. Germline V CDR1 and CDR2: SGHRS, YFSETQ. The CDR3 contains 16 residues. Points from the study as a whole: Some V segments, TRBV6-2 and TRBV6-3 among them, were indistinguishable and were therefore excluded. Only CMV serostatus was available as immune exposure information. The authors reported that TCR beta sequences could predict HLA-A and HLA-B alleles. These predictions were accurate for most subjects in the first cohort.

Material for sequencing was PBMCs. This chain links TRBV5-1 with TRBJ2-1; TRBD2 matches 9 bases. This sequence originates from a male donor in good health and CMV-seropositive. The CDR3 spells CASSSGGPSSYNEQFF. The CDR3, as DNA: TGCGCCAGCAGCAGCGGGGGGCCCAGCTCCTACAATGAGCAGTTCTTC.